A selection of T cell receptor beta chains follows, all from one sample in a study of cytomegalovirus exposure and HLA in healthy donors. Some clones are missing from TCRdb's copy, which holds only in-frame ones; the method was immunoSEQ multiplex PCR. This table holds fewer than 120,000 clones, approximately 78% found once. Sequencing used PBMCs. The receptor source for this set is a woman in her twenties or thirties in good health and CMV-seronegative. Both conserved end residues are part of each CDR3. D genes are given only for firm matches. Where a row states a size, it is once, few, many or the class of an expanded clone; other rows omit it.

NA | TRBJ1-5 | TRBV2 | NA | CASRGGAGNSNQPQHF | TGTGCCAGCAGGGGGGGGGCAGGGAACAGCAATCAGCCCCAGCATTTT
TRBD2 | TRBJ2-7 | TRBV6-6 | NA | CASSPGTSGRYEQYF | TGTGCCAGCAGCCCAGGGACTAGCGGGAGATACGAGCAGTACTTC
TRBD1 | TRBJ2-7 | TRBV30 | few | CAWSVLGTGAYEQYF | TGTGCCTGGAGTGTCCTCGGGACAGGGGCCTACGAGCAGTACTTC
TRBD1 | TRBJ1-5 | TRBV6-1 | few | CASSSGTGGYQPQHF | TGTGCCAGCAGTTCCGGGACAGGGGGCTATCAGCCCCAGCATTTT
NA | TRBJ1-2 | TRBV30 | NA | CAWSTAFDYGYTF | TGTGCCTGGAGTACAGCCTTCGACTATGGCTACACCTTC
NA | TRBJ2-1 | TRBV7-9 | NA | CASTSRQGIEGNEQFF | TGTGCCAGCACCTCTCGCCAAGGGATTGAGGGCAATGAGCAGTTCTTC
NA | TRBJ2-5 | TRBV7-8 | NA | CASSLPSWLVETQYF | TGTGCCAGCAGCTTACCATCATGGCTTGTGGAGACCCAGTACTTC
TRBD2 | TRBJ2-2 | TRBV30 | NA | CAWSVWRGGNTGELFF | TGTGCCTGGAGTGTATGGCGGGGGGGGAACACCGGGGAGCTGTTTTTT
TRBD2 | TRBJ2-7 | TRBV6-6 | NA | CASRDVASGIYEQYF | TGTGCCAGCAGGGACGTGGCTAGCGGGATCTACGAGCAGTACTTC
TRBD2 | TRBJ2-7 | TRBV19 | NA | CASRGLAAYEQYF | TGTGCCAGTCGAGGACTAGCGGCCTACGAGCAGTACTTC
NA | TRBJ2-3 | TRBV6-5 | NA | CASTRTGTPGDTQYF | TGTGCCAGCACCAGGACCGGGACACCTGGGGATACGCAGTATTTT
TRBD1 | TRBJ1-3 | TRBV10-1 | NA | CASSGRDRVVGSGNTIYF | TGCGCCAGCAGTGGGAGGGACAGGGTCGTCGGCTCTGGAAACACCATATATTTT
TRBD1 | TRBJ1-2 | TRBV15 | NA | CATRPGTGGGYTF | TGTGCCACCAGGCCCGGGACAGGGGGCGGCTACACCTTC
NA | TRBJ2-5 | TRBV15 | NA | CATGTAQETQYF | TGTGCCACCGGTACAGCCCAAGAGACCCAGTACTTC
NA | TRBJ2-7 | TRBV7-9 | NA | CASSSTLSGAEQYF | TGTGCCAGCAGCTCCACGCTTTCTGGGGCCGAGCAGTACTTC
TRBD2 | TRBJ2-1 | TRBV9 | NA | CASSTSGDSNEQFF | TGTGCCAGCAGCACTAGCGGGGACAGCAATGAGCAGTTCTTC
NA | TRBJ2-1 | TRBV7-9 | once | CASSFSGISYNEQFF | TGTGCCAGCAGCTTTAGCGGTATCTCCTACAATGAGCAGTTCTTC
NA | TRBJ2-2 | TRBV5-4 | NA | CASSGQRNTGELFF | TGTGCCAGCAGCGGACAGAGGAACACCGGGGAGCTGTTTTTT
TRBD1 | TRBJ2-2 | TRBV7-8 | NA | CASSLWYRGYTGELFF | TGTGCCAGCAGCTTATGGTACAGGGGGTACACCGGGGAGCTGTTTTTT
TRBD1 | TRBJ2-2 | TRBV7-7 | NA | CASSLEGTGAGELFF | TGTGCCAGCAGCTTAGAGGGGACAGGGGCCGGGGAGCTGTTTTTT
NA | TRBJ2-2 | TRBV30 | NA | CAWSLWQTNTGELFF | TGTGCCTGGAGTTTATGGCAGACGAACACCGGGGAGCTGTTTTTT
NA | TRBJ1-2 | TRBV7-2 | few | CASSPPLEGGIYGYTF | TGTGCCAGCAGCCCTCCGCTTGAGGGAGGGATCTATGGCTACACCTTC